Below, 17 T cell receptor beta chains from the same sample are listed, as sequenced in a study of control samples from healthy donors and cancer patients. TCRdb's copy holds only in-frame clones and misses some; the assay was immunoSEQ multiplex PCR. The top ten hold 5% to 6.5% of the sample, which has about 150,000 clones, approximately 93% seen once. Sequenced material: blood. These receptors came from a man between 35 and 55 years old in good health.

The chain joins TRBV7-9 to TRBJ1-4, with D possibly TRBD1 on 6 matching bases. Germline V gives CDR1 SEHNR, CDR2 FQNEAQ (reference sequence). V was shortened by 5 bases and J by 8 bases, with 27 bases between the two germline ends. The CDR3 loop spans 18 amino acids. The chain's CDR3 is CASSPASLIGQTGEKLFF. The CDR3 nucleotides are TGTGCCAGCAGCCCAGCCTCGCTTATAGGACAGACGGGAGAAAAACTGTTTTTT.

The chain employs TRBV5-1 and TRBJ1-1, with a possible D match to TRBD1 (6 bases). V lost 3 bases, J lost 1 base, and 25 bases lay in between. The CDR3 length is 19 residues. In germline, CDR1 is SGHRS, CDR2 YFSETQ. CDR3 sequence: CASSSRVWGTPRENTEAFF. DNA of the CDR3: TGCGCCAGCAGCTCGAGGGTCTGGGGGACACCCCGCGAGAACACTGAAGCTTTCTTT.

The chain carries TRBV7-9 and TRBJ1-6; D is undetermined. CDR3 length: 15 residues. Germline V gives CDR1 SEHNR, CDR2 FQNEAQ (reference sequence). The ends were cut back, 1 base at V and 6 bases at J, with 10 bases in the middle. This chain's CDR3 is CASSLVMTGNSPLHF. CDR3 nucleotide sequence: TGTGCCAGCAGCTTAGTCATGACGGGTAATTCACCCCTCCACTTT.

Here the CDR3 DNA reads TGTGCCAGCAGTTCTGGGGGAACAGGTCGTGAAAAACTGTTTTTT. Translating gives CASSSGGTGREKLFF. This chain connects TRBV6-5 to TRBJ1-4, with D possibly being TRBD1 (5 bases). The germline gives CDR1 MNHEY, CDR2 SVGAGI. This CDR3 has 15 amino acids. Trimming pared 4 bases from V and 7 bases from J, leaving 16 bases between.

The V gene is TRBV19, the J gene TRBJ1-1, with TRBD1 identical over 7 bases. Unmatched junction bases numbered 6, after V lost 2 bases and J lost 0 bases. Germline V gene data show CDR1 as LNHDA and CDR2 as SQIVND (reference sequence). This CDR3 spans 16 amino acids. For the CDR3, the DNA is TGTGCCAGTAGTATAAGGGACAGCTCTTTGAACACTGAAGCTTTCTTT. Its protein is CASSIRDSSLNTEAFF. The whole variable domain, filled in from reference TRBV19 and TRBJ1-1, reads DGGITQSPKYLFRKEGQNVTLSCEQNLNHDAMYWYRQDPGQGLRLIYYSQIVNDFQKGDIAEGYSVSREKKESFPLTVTSAQKNPTAFYLCASSIRDSSLNTEAFFGQGTRLTVV.

This chain links TRBV7-2 with TRBJ1-3; no clear D gene. The V end was cut by 2 bases, the J end by 4 bases, with 6 bases between. The CDR3 loop spans 13 amino acids. Germline lookup yields CDR1 SGHTA and CDR2 FQGNSA. CDR3 sequence reads: CASSLSVGNTIYF. The CDR3 DNA sequence: TGTGCCAGCAGCTTAAGCGTGGGAAACACCATATATTTT. Using reference TRBV7-2 and TRBJ1-3 for the parts outside the CDR3, the full variable domain is GAGVSQSPSNKVTEKGKDVELRCDPISGHTALYWYRQSLGQGLEFLIYFQGNSAPDKSGLPSDRFSAERTGGSVSTLTIQRTQQEDSAVYLCASSLSVGNTIYFGEGSWLTVV.

The chain links TRBV5-6 to TRBJ1-2; D uncertain. Trimming removed 1 base at V and 3 bases at J, with 7 bases between. This CDR3 spans 13 amino acids. Germline-derived CDR1 and CDR2 are SGHDT and YYEEEE. The CDR3 coding sequence is TGTGCCAGCAGCTTGCAGGCTGACTATGGCTACACCTTC. It translates to CASSLQADYGYTF.

The J gene is TRBJ1-2, the V gene TRBV2, with TRBD1 identical over 11 bases. V was clipped by 7 bases and J by 7 bases; unmatched bases: 11. Germline V gene lookup returns CDR1 SNHLY and CDR2 FYNNEI. The CDR3 is 15 residues long. CDR3 coding DNA: TGTGCCAGCATCAACCATGGACAGGGGGCGGGTGGCTACACCTTC. This sequence encodes CASINHGQGAGGYTF.

The chain combines TRBV7-9 with TRBJ2-1; the D gene is possibly TRBD1 (6 bases). CDR3 length: 16 amino acids. V lost 1 base to trimming and J lost 3 bases, with 13 bases between them. Germline V gene lookup returns CDR1 SEHNR and CDR2 FQNEAQ (reference sequence). As DNA, the CDR3 is TGTGCCAGCAGCTTAGTCGGACAGATAAGCTACAATGAGCAGTTCTTC. Its translation is CASSLVGQISYNEQFF.

The gene calls are TRBV6-1 and TRBJ1-3; a possible D gene is TRBD1 (5 bases). V was cut by 3 bases and J by 4 bases, with 10 bases left in between. The CDR3 loop spans 14 amino acids. The germline CDR1 and CDR2 sequences are MNHNS and SASEGT. CDR3 DNA sequence: TGTGCCAGCAGTGAGGGGGGAGGAGGAAACACCATATATTTT. Its translation is CASSEGGGGNTIYF.

This sequence joins TRBV2 and TRBJ1-3, with 7 bases identical to TRBD1. V shed 6 bases and J 2 bases; nucleotides not matched to a gene: 7. Germline assignment: CDR1 SNHLY and CDR2 FYNNEI. The CDR3 consists of 15 residues. CDR3 region: CASRETRGPGNTIYF. In DNA, the CDR3 is TGTGCCAGCAGGGAGACAAGGGGGCCTGGAAACACCATATATTTT.

V is TRBV30 and J is TRBJ1-3; D may be TRBD1 (5 bases). Germline values: CDR1 GTSNPN, CDR2 SVGIG (reference sequence). V was shortened by 2 bases and J by 0 bases, with 14 bases between the two germline ends. The CDR3 is 16 residues long. CDR3: CAWSIGARLSGNTIYF. CDR3 in DNA: TGTGCCTGGAGTATTGGGGCTCGCCTCTCTGGAAACACCATATATTTT.

The gene calls are TRBV11-3 and TRBJ2-2; a possible D gene is TRBD2 (6 bases). Germline V lookup: CDR1 SGHNT, CDR2 YENEEA. The V and J ends lost 1 base and 2 bases respectively, with 17 bases between them. The CDR3 loop spans 18 amino acids. The CDR3: CASSLGLVGGKNTGELFF. In DNA form, the CDR3 reads TGTGCCAGCAGCTTAGGACTAGTTGGAGGGAAAAACACCGGGGAGCTGTTTTTT.

V and J are TRBV5-1 and TRBJ1-1; the D gene is possibly TRBD1 (5 bases). V was pared by 1 base and J by 1 base, with 11 bases between. Looked up from germline, CDR1 is SGHRS and CDR2 is YFSETQ. This CDR3 has 15 amino acids. Here the CDR3 reads CASSLTGLGNTEAFF. CDR3 sequence (DNA): TGCGCCAGCAGCTTGACAGGATTGGGGAACACTGAAGCTTTCTTT.

The V gene is TRBV28, the J gene TRBJ1-2; no reliable D call. V dropped 2 bases and J dropped 8 bases, with 18 bases sitting between them. Per germline, CDR1 MDHEN and CDR2 SYDVKM. The CDR3 totals 15 residues. The chain's CDR3 is CASSLRARPLGGYTF. The CDR3 nucleotides are TGTGCCAGCAGTTTACGAGCGCGTCCCCTCGGCGGCTACACCTTC.

This clone was counted a single time. This chain joins TRBV5-5 and TRBJ2-7, with TRBD1 as a possible D gene (6 bases). Trimming pared 1 base from V and 0 bases from J, leaving 14 bases between. CDR3 size: 16 residues. Germline CDR1 reads SGHKS; CDR2 reads YYEKEE (reference sequence). Written as DNA, the CDR3 is TGTGCCAGCAGCTTGACAGGGTCTACTACCTCCTACGAGCAGTACTTC. Encoded protein: CASSLTGSTTSYEQYF.

The rearrangement links TRBV19 to TRBJ2-1; TRBD1 is a possible D gene (6 bases). The length of the CDR3 is 15 residues. The germline CDR1 and CDR2 sequences are LNHDA and SQIVND (reference sequence). V lost 5 bases and J lost 10, with 21 bases in between. Here the CDR3 reads CASSSQFLGATEQFF. CDR3 nucleotides: TGTGCCAGTAGTTCACAGTTTTTGGGGGCTACCGAGCAGTTCTTC.